The entry below describes one TCR beta chain. This entry is derived from a study of T cells after yellow fever vaccination. TCRdb redid the calling of the 5' RACE reads with MiXCR, one entry per CDR3 protein. This table holds roughly 350,000 distinct CDR3 sequences, approximately 4% found once. This receptor was taken from a man aged 18 to 30 who received the YFV17D yellow fever vaccine. The sequenced sample was PBMCs, obtained 5 days after the yellow fever booster vaccination.

CDR3 sequence (DNA): TGTGCCACCAGTGAAGGGTCTGGGAATGAGCAGTTCTTC. This gives the protein CATSEGSGNEQFF. The chain employs TRBV24-1 and TRBJ2-1; unclear D gene. Germline CDR1 and CDR2: KGHDR and SFDVKD. The germline V and J ends were trimmed by 4 bases and 7 bases, with 10 bases remaining between them. There are 13 residues in the CDR3.